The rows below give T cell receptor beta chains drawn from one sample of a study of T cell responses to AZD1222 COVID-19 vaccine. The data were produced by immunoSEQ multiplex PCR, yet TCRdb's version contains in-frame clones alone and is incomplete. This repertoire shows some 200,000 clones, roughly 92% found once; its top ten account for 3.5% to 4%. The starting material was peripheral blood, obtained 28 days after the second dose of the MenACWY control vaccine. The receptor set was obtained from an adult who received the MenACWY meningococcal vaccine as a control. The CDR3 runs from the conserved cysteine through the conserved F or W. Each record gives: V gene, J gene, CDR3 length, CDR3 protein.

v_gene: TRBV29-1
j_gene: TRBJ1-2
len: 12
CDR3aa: CSGGHSVTGYTF

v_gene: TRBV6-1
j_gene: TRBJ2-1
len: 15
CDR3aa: CASSELAGSYNEQFF

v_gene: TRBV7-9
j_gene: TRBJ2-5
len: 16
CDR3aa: CASSSPGGANQETQYF

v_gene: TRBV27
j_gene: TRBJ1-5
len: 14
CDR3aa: CASSSPGGGQPQHF

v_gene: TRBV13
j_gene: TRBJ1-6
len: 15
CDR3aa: CASSLKQGDGSPLHF

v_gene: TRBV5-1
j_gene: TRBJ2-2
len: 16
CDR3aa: CASSSGRTANTGELFF

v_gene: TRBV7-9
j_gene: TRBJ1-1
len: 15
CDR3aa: CASSSRQGANTEAFF

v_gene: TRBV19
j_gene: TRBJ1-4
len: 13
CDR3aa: CASSDPVYEKLFF

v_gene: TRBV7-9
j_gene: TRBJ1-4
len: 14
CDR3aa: CASSFPDSNEKLFF

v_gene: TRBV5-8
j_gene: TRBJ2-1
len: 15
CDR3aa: CASLLPELYYNEQFF

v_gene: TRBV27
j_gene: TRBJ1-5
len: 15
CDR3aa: CASSPGTYSNQPQHF

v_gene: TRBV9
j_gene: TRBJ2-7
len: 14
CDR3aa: CASSGLQGAHEQYF

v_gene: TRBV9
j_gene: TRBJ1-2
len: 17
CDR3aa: CASSVDVSPWTGYGYTF

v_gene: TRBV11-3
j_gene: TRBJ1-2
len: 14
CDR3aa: CASSSGGTNYGYTF

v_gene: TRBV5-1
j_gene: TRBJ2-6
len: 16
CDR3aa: CASSLQVVSGANVLTF

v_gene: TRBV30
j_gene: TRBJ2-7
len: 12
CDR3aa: CAWRYSSYEQYF

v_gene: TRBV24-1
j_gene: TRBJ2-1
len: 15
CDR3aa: CATSAPRAGYNEQFF

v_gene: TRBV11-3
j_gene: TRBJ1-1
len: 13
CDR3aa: CASSLLGTTEAFF

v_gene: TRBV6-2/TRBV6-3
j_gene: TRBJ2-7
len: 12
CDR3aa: CASSYASNEQYF

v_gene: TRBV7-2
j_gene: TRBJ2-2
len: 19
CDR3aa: CASIPLGTSGSVNTGELFF

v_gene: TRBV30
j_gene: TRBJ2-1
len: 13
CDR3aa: CAWRYSTYNEQFF

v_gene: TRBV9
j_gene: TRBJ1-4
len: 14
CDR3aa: CASSGTGAFVKLFF

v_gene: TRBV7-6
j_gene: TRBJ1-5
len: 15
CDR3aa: CASSLSASSNQPQHF

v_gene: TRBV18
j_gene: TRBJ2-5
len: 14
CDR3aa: CASSPRTPQETQYF

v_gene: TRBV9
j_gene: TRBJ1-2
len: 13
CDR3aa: CASSPFPGAGYTF

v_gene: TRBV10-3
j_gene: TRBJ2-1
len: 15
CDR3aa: CATISRVGTSGEQFF

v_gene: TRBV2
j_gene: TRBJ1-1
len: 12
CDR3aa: CASSPLTGVAFF

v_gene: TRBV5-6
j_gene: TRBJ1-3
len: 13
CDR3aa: CASRSTLGNTIYF

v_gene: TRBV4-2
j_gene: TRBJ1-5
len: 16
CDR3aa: CASSPLGQGPNQPQHF

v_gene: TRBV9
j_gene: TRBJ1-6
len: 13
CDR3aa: CASSGRYNSPLHF

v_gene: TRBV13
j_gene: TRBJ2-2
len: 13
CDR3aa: CASSLRLPRELFF

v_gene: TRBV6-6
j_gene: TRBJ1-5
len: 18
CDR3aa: CASSQPQGSEAVNQPQHF

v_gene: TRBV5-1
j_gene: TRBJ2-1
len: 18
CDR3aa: CASSSQANSGRAIDEQFF

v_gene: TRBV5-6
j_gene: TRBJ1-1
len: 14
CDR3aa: CASSPDRGQTEAFF

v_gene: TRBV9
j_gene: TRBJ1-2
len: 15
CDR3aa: CASSTHLQGADGYTF

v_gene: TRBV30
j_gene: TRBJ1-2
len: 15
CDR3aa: CAWRRRADRNYGYTF

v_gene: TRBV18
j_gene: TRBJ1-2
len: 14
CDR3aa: CASSYRDMRYGYTF

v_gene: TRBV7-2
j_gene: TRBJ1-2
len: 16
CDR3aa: CASSLVPQTGAYGYTF

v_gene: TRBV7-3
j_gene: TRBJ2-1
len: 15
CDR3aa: CASSLVGAGEYEQFF

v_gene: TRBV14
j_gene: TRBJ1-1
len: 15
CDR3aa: CASSQAGGANTEAFF

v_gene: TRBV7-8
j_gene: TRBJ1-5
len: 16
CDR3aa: CASSFQYLTSNQPQHF

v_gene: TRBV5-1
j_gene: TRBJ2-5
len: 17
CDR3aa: CASSLEAGTGGGETQYF

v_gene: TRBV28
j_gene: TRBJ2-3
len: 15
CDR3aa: CASTTSGRHTDTQYF

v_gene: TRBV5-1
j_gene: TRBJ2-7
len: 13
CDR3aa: CASTMSEGYEQYF

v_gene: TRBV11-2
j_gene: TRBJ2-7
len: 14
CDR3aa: CASSQANSPYEQYF

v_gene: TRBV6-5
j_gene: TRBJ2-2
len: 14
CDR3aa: CASSYQGTTGELFF

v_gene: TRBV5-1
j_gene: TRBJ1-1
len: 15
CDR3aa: CASSSQRQGSTEAFF

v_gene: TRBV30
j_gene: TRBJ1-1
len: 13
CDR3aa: CAWSVGQVIFSFF

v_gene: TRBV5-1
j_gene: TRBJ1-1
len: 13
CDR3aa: CASSFLQNTEAFF

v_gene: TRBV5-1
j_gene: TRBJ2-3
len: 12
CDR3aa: CASSLLEDTQYF

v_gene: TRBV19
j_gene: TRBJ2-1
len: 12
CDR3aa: CASSNRQIHQFF

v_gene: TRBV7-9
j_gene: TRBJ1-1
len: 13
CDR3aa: CASSYDVQGGAFF

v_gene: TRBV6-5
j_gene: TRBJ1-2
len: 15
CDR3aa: CASSYVGTGGNGYTF

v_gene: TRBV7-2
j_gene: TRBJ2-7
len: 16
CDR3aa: CASSYGTRQTSYEQYF